The clone carrying this T cell receptor beta chain was observed at least ten times. Its antigen is still unknown. The sample originates from a study of blood T cells in healthy people across ages. Study-level findings and limits: The study found more naive CD4+ cells and higher diversity in long-lived than aged donors. It was not possible, with unsorted PBMCs, to conclusively compare naive and antigen-experienced cells.

The authors ran a second PCR of 7 to 11 cycles using a sample-barcoded 5' primer and a J-beta primer mix. TCRdb analysed the 5' RACE reads with MiXCR anew, one entry per CDR3 protein. This sample has 700,000 or so distinct CDR3 sequences, with 22% found just once. This CDR3 contains 19 residues. The germline CDR1 and CDR2 sequences are LGHNA and YSLEER. V trimming: 4 bases; J trimming: 4 bases; junction bases outside the gene matches: 18. A minimum of 7 million PBMCs was isolated per sample. This receptor was obtained from a man between 70 and 80 years old in good health. The sample was blood. This chain uses TRBV4-3 with TRBJ2-1; 8 bases are a match to TRBD1. In DNA, the CDR3 is TGCGCCAGCAGCCCACAGGGGGGCTCGGAATATCTTGCGTACAATGAGCAGTTCTTC. The encoded protein is CASSPQGGSEYLAYNEQFF.